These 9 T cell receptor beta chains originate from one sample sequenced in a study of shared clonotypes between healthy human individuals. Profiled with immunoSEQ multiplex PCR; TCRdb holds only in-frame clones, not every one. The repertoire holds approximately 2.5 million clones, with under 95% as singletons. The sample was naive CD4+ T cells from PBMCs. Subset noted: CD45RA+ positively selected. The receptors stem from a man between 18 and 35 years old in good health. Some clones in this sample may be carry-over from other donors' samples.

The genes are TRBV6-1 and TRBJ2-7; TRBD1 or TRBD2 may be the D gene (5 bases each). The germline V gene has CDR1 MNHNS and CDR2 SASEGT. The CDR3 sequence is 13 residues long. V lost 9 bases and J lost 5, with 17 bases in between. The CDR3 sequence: CASTSGTYDEQYF. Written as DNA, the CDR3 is TGTGCCAGTACTTCAGGGACCTACGACGAGCAGTACTTC.

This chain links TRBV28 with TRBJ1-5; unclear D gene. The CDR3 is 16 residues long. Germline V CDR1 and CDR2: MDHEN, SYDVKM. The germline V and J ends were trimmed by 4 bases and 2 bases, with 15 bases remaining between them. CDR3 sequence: CASSSPPPGGNQPQHF. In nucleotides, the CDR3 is TGTGCCAGCAGTTCGCCCCCCCCCGGTGGCAATCAGCCCCAGCATTTT.

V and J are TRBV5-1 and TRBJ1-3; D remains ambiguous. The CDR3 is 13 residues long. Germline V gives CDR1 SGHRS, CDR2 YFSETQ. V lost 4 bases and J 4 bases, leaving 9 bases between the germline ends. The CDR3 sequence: CASSPTRGNTIYF. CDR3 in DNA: TGCGCCAGCAGCCCGACAAGGGGAAACACCATATATTTT.

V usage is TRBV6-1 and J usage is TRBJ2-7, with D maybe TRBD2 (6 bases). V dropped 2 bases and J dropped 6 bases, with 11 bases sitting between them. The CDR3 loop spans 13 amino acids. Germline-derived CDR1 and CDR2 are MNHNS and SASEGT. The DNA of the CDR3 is TGTGCCAGCAGTGAATTTTTGGGGGGCGAGCAGTACTTC. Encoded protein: CASSEFLGGEQYF.

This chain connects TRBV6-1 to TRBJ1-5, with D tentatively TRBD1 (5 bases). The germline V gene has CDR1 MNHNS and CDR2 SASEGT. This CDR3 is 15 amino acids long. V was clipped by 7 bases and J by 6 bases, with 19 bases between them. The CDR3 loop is CASTFSQGSGQPQHF. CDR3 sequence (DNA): TGTGCCAGCACCTTTTCGCAGGGTTCGGGTCAGCCCCAGCATTTT.

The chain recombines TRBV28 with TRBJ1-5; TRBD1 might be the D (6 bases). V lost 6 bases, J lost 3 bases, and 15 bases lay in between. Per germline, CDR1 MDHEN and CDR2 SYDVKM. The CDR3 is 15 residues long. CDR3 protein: CASSAGGGHNQPQHF. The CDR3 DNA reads TGTGCCAGCAGCGCGGGGGGGGGACACAATCAGCCCCAGCATTTT.

This chain's CDR3 is CASSPESGLVAQHF. CDR3 sequence (DNA): TGTGCCAGCTCACCAGAGTCTGGTTTGGTGGCCCAGCATTTT. The gene calls are TRBV18 and TRBJ1-5; D is unresolved. V was trimmed by 2 bases and J by 11 bases, leaving 16 bases between them. Per germline, CDR1 KGHSH and CDR2 LQKENI. This CDR3 has 14 amino acids.

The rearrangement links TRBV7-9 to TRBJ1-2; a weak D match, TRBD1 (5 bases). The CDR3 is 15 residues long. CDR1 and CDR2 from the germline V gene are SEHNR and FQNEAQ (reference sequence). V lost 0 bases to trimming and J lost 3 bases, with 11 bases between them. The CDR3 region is CASSLAGTVDYGYTF. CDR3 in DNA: TGTGCCAGCAGCTTAGCCGGGACGGTCGACTATGGCTACACCTTC.

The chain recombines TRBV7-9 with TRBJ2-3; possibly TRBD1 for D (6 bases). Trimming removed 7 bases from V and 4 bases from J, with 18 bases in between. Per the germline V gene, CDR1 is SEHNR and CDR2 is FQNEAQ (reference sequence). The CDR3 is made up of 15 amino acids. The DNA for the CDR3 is TGTGCCAGCACCACGAGCTGGGGGCGGGCAGATACGCAGTATTTT. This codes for CASTTSWGRADTQYF.